The rows below give T cell receptor beta chains drawn from one sample of a study of regulatory and conventional T cells in RAG deficiency. Clones were read by immunoSEQ multiplex PCR, and TCRdb kept only the in-frame ones, dropping some. The table lists approximately 10,000 clones, approximately 95% of them singletons, with approximately 1.5% in the top ten. The same sample was also used in a study of regulatory T cells.

The material sequenced was CD127- CD25+ CD4+ Tregs sorted from blood. All receptors come from a human donor in good health. CDR3s include the opening cysteine and the closing phenylalanine or tryptophan. Each record gives: CDR3 protein, CDR3 DNA, D gene, J gene, clone size, V gene. A D gene is named only where the DNA matches it firmly. Clone size is shown for a subset of rows, as once, few, many or a class of expanded clone.

CASPPPGGLTGELFF,TGTGCCAGCCCACCCCCCGGAGGGCTCACCGGGGAGCTGTTTTTT,.,TRBJ2-2,.,TRBV18
CAWSPEQAKNSPLHF,TGTGCCTGGAGCCCAGAACAGGCAAAGAATTCACCCCTCCACTTT,.,TRBJ1-6,.,TRBV30
CASSLVTQGGDTEAFF,TGCGCCAGCAGCTTGGTCACACAGGGGGGGGACACTGAAGCTTTCTTT,TRBD1,TRBJ1-1,.,TRBV5-1
CASSLRAYTDTQYF,TGTGCCAGCAGTTTACGAGCCTACACAGATACGCAGTATTTT,.,TRBJ2-3,.,TRBV28
CAISELNEQFF,TGTGCCATCAGTGAACTCAATGAGCAGTTCTTC,.,TRBJ2-1,.,TRBV10-3
CASSRQGPYEQYF,TGTGCCAGCAGCCGACAGGGACCCTACGAGCAGTACTTC,TRBD1,TRBJ2-7,.,TRBV7-9
CASSPKQGSSYNEQFF,TGTGCCAGCTCCCCAAAACAGGGGAGCTCCTACAATGAGCAGTTCTTC,TRBD1,TRBJ2-1,.,TRBV18
CASSLLRDRGGLYNEQFF,TGTGCCAGCAGTTTATTGAGGGATCGGGGGGGGCTCTACAATGAGCAGTTCTTC,TRBD2,TRBJ2-1,.,TRBV27
CASSLGTGVIYGYTF,TGTGCCAGCAGCCTCGGGACAGGGGTGATCTATGGCTACACCTTC,TRBD1,TRBJ1-2,once,TRBV11-2
CASSYGGEQYF,TGTGCCAGCAGTTACGGAGGCGAGCAGTACTTC,.,TRBJ2-7,.,TRBV6-6